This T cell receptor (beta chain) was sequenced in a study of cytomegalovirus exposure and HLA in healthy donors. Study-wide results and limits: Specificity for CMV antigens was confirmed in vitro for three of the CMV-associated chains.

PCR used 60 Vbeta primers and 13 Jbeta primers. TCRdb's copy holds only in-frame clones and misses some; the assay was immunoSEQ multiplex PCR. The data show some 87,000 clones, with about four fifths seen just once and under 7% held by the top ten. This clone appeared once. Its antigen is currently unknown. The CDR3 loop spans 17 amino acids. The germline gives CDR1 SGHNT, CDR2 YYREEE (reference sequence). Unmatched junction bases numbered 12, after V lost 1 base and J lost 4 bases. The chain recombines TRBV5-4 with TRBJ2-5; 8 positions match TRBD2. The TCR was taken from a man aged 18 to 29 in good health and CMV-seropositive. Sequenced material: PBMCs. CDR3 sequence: CASSLSGRGARGETQYF. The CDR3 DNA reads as TGTGCCAGCAGCTTGTCCGGGAGGGGGGCACGCGGAGAGACCCAGTACTTC. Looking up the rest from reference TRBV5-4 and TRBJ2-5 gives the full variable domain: ETGVTQSPTHLIKTRGQQVTLRCSSQSGHNTVSWYQQALGQGPQFIFQYYREEENGRGNFPPRFSGLQFPNYSSELNVNALELDDSALYLCASSLSGRGARGETQYFGPGTRLLVL.